A single sample is the source of the 30 T cell receptor beta chains below, sequenced in a study of blood T cell repertoires in COVID-19. Only in-frame clones appear in the TCRdb table, and some are missing; sequencing was by immunoSEQ multiplex PCR. The table has about 170,000 clones, roughly 80% seen once. Sequencing input: peripheral blood. The receptors were sampled from an elderly woman with COVID-19, enrolled during active disease.

This chain joins TRBV12-5 and TRBJ1-2; D ambiguous. Germline CDR1 LGHNT, CDR2 FRNRAP. V shed 1 base and J shed 2 bases, with 5 bases lying between them. The CDR3 covers 13 residues. The CDR3: CASGLGRNYGYTF. The CDR3 DNA follows: TGTGCTAGTGGTTTGGGCAGAAACTATGGCTACACCTTC.

The chain combines TRBV29-1 with TRBJ1-2, with D perhaps matching TRBD1 (5 bases). CDR1 is SQVTM and CDR2 is ANQGSEA in the germline V gene. V was clipped by 0 bases and J by 6 bases, with 11 bases between them. CDR3 length: 13 amino acids. CDR3 DNA sequence: TGCAGCGTTGAAGATACAGGCAGGAATGGCTACACCTTC. Translating gives CSVEDTGRNGYTF.

The CDR3 nucleotides read TGTGCCAGCAGTGAACACCTGGGGCCACGCGGAAGCCAGCCCCAGCATTTT. It encodes CASSEHLGPRGSQPQHF. This chain uses TRBV6-1 with TRBJ1-5; possibly TRBD1 for D (5 bases). V gave up 2 bases and J gave up 7 bases, with 21 bases separating them. The CDR3 is 17 residues long. Per germline, CDR1 MNHNS and CDR2 SASEGT.

The chain recombines TRBV24-1 with TRBJ1-4; tentative D call: TRBD1 (6 bases). Germline lookup yields CDR1 KGHDR and CDR2 SFDVKD. V was pared by 4 bases and J by 3 bases, with 11 bases between. The CDR3 extends over 15 amino acids. CDR3 bases: TGTGCCACCAGTGACCCACAGGGTTCTAATGAAAAACTGTTTTTT. This gives the protein CATSDPQGSNEKLFF.

The J gene is TRBJ1-4, the V gene TRBV28; maybe TRBD1 (5 bases). V was pared by 10 bases and J by 8 bases, with 17 bases between. The CDR3 sequence is 13 residues long. CDR1 and CDR2 (germline): MDHEN, SYDVKM. CDR3 sequence (DNA): TGTGCCACTACCCACCGGGGGAGGGAAAAACTGTTTTTT. Amino acid sequence: CATTHRGREKLFF.

This chain links TRBV5-1 with TRBJ1-1, with D uncertain. The V gene lost 4 bases and the J gene lost 4 bases, with 14 bases spanning the gap. Germline values: CDR1 SGHRS, CDR2 YFSETQ. The CDR3 covers 14 residues. DNA of the CDR3: TGCGCCAGCAGCGAGGTTACACCCCCCACTGAAGCTTTCTTT. This encodes CASSEVTPPTEAFF. The entire variable domain, with the rest obtained from reference TRBV5-1 and TRBJ1-1, is as follows: KAGVTQTPRYLIKTRGQQVTLSCSPISGHRSVSWYQQTPGQGLQFLFEYFSETQRNKGNFPGRFSGRQFSNSRSEMNVSTLELGDSALYLCASSEVTPPTEAFFGQGTRLTVV.

This chain uses TRBV4-1 with TRBJ1-5; D might be TRBD1 (5 bases). The CDR3 length is 16 residues. V lost 1 base and J lost 6, with 16 bases in between. CDR1 MGHRA and CDR2 YSYEKL come from the germline V gene. CDR3 region: CASSQANQGIGQPQHF. Here the CDR3 DNA reads TGCGCCAGCAGCCAAGCAAACCAGGGAATTGGTCAGCCCCAGCATTTT.

The chain links TRBV4-1 to TRBJ1-6; a possible D gene is TRBD1 (5 bases). CDR1 is MGHRA, CDR2 YSYEKL, per germline. This CDR3 is 15 amino acids long. The V end was cut by 0 bases, the J end by 6 bases, with 9 bases between. The chain's CDR3 is CASSQEAGINSPLHF. CDR3 bases: TGCGCCAGCAGCCAAGAGGCAGGGATTAATTCACCCCTCCACTTT.

This sequence joins TRBV6-5 and TRBJ2-7, with D tentatively TRBD1 (6 bases). The CDR3 runs to 12 residues. In germline, CDR1 is MNHEY, CDR2 SVGAGI. Deletions cut 7 bases from V and 11 bases from J, with 18 bases between. The CDR3: CASNRDKLGKYF. The CDR3 bases are TGTGCCAGCAACCGGGACAAATTAGGGAAGTACTTC.

The V and J genes are TRBV2 and TRBJ2-7; the match to TRBD1 covers 8 bases. V gave up 7 bases and J gave up 5 bases; unmatched junction bases: 7. The germline V gene encodes CDR1 SNHLY and CDR2 FYNNEI. This CDR3 comprises 13 residues. CDR3 protein: CASNRDRTDEQYF. CDR3 bases: TGTGCCAGCAACCGGGACAGGACCGACGAGCAGTACTTC.

The V call is TRBV28, the J call TRBJ2-2, with D maybe TRBD2 (5 bases). V lost 3 bases, J lost 0 bases, and 11 bases lay in between. CDR1 and CDR2 (germline): MDHEN, SYDVKM. This CDR3 comprises 16 residues. The CDR3 sequence: CASSFRAAPNTGELFF. CDR3 nucleotide sequence: TGTGCCAGCAGTTTCCGAGCGGCACCGAACACCGGGGAGCTGTTTTTT.

Regarding this clone: Other DNA sequences in the sample encode the same CDR3. The chain carries TRBV3-1 (or the pseudogene TRBV3-2) and TRBJ2-2; no definite D call. There are 11 residues in the CDR3. Germline assignment: CDR1 LGHDT and CDR2 YNNKEL (reference sequence). V lost 6 bases, J lost 4 bases, and 3 bases lay in between. The CDR3 loop reads CASSLTGELFF. The CDR3 region has the DNA TGTGCCAGCAGTCTCACCGGGGAGCTGTTTTTT.

The CDR3 region is CASSYVGINYGYTF. The CDR3 nucleotides read TGTGCCAGCAGTTACGTCGGGATTAACTATGGCTACACCTTC. The chain is built from TRBV6-5 and TRBJ1-2; unclear D gene. Germline V gene data show CDR1 as MNHEY and CDR2 as SVGAGI. There are 14 residues in the CDR3. V was clipped by 2 bases and J by 1 base, with 8 bases between them.

This chain connects TRBV27 to TRBJ2-7, with D unclear. Germline loops: CDR1 MNHEY, CDR2 SMNVEV (reference sequence). This CDR3 spans 14 amino acids. V gave up 10 bases and J gave up 3 bases, with 19 bases separating them. This CDR3 is CATLFPHGYYEQYF. DNA for the CDR3: TGTGCCACCCTATTCCCTCACGGGTACTACGAGCAGTACTTC.

The chain couples TRBV6-6 to TRBJ1-5; a weak D match, TRBD1 (5 bases). The CDR3 is made up of 13 amino acids. The V gene's germline CDR1 is MNHNY and CDR2 SVGAGI (reference sequence). V was trimmed by 5 bases and J by 7 bases, leaving 12 bases between them. The CDR3 reads CASSPAGEQPQHF. In DNA, the CDR3 is TGTGCCAGCAGTCCCGCGGGGGAGCAGCCCCAGCATTTT.

V and J are TRBV10-3 and TRBJ2-7; 13 bases are shared with TRBD2. CDR1 is ENHRY and CDR2 is SYGVKD in the germline V gene. J gave up 4 bases and V 11 bases, and 11 bases lay outside the gene matches. This CDR3 has 15 amino acids. The CDR3 protein is CAATSGLAGRYEQYF. In nucleotides, the CDR3 is TGTGCCGCCACCTCGGGACTAGCGGGACGGTACGAGCAGTACTTC.

CDR3 sequence reads: CAISESGANTGELFF. CDR3 coding DNA: TGTGCCATCAGTGAGTCAGGGGCGAACACCGGGGAGCTGTTTTTT. The J gene is TRBJ2-2, the V gene TRBV10-3, with D tentatively TRBD1 (5 bases). Germline assignment: CDR1 ENHRY and CDR2 SYGVKD. This CDR3 is 15 amino acids long. Trimming left V 0 bases short and J 0 bases short, with 5 bases between.

This clone turned up a few times. The gene calls are TRBV13 and TRBJ1-6; 7 positions match TRBD1. In germline, CDR1 is PRHDT, CDR2 FYEKMQ (reference sequence). V was pared by 5 bases and J by 6 bases, with 4 bases of the junction left unmatched. The CDR3 spans 14 residues. This CDR3 is CASSVDRSNSPLHF. The CDR3 DNA reads TGTGCCAGCAGCGTGGACAGGTCTAATTCACCCCTCCACTTT.

In its sample, this clone was seen a few times. This chain connects TRBV5-6 to TRBJ2-3; 9 bases match TRBD2. Germline lookup yields CDR1 SGHDT and CDR2 YYEEEE. This CDR3 has 16 residues. The ends lost 4 bases at V and 9 bases at J; junction bases unmatched: 15. The CDR3 sequence: CASSAYGTSSGGTQYF. The CDR3 bases are TGTGCCAGCAGCGCCTACGGGACTAGCTCGGGTGGGACGCAGTATTTT.

The rearrangement uses TRBV21-1 and TRBJ1-1. TRBV21-1 is a pseudogene. This CDR3 comprises 13 residues. The CDR3, as DNA: TGTGCCAGACCGGGAGTTTGGAACACTGAAGCTTTCTTT. Translating gives CARPGVWNTEAFF.

Written as DNA, the CDR3 is TGTGCCAGTAGGAAAGGGACAGGGGGCGAGGGCACTGAAGCTTTCTTT. Protein product: CASRKGTGGEGTEAFF. The V and J genes are TRBV19 and TRBJ1-1, with 12 bases lining up with TRBD1. Looked up from germline, CDR1 is LNHDA and CDR2 is SQIVND (reference sequence). V lost 6 bases and J lost 4; bases outside the gene matches: 9. The CDR3 extends over 16 amino acids.

This clone was counted a few times. The gene calls are TRBV7-2 and TRBJ1-1, with D tentatively TRBD1 (5 bases). Trimming took off 3 bases at V and 4 bases at J, with 9 bases between the two ends. Germline V gene data show CDR1 as SGHTA and CDR2 as FQGNSA. This CDR3 has 13 amino acids. The CDR3 DNA is TGTGCCAGCAGCTTGCAGGGTGGCACTGAAGCTTTCTTT. Its protein product is CASSLQGGTEAFF.

The chain joins TRBV3-1 (or the pseudogene TRBV3-2) to TRBJ2-3; the D is unclear. The CDR3 extends over 16 amino acids. Trimming stripped 0 bases from V and 0 bases from J, with 10 bases between. The germline gives CDR1 LGHDT, CDR2 YNNKEL (reference sequence). CDR3 protein: CASSQDGGGSTDTQYF. In DNA form, the CDR3 reads TGTGCCAGCAGCCAAGACGGCGGCGGTAGCACAGATACGCAGTATTTT.

This chain joins TRBV7-9 and TRBJ2-2; the D gene is possibly TRBD1 (8 bases). Trimming took 8 bases from V and 1 from J, leaving 20 bases between them. From germline, CDR1 is SEHNR and CDR2 FQNEAQ (reference sequence). The CDR3 is 17 residues long. The CDR3 protein is CASRRRGGQVNTGELFF. CDR3 DNA: TGTGCCAGCCGACGTAGGGGGGGACAGGTGAACACCGGGGAGCTGTTTTTT.

This chain connects TRBV15 to TRBJ1-2; TRBD1 might be the D (5 bases). The CDR3 is 14 residues long. V dropped 5 bases and J dropped 6 bases, with 16 bases sitting between them. CDR1 is LNHNV, CDR2 YYDKDF, per germline (reference sequence). CDR3 DNA sequence: TGTGCCACCAGCCTCCTGGGGGAGGCTCATGGCTACACCTTC. Amino acids: CATSLLGEAHGYTF. Full variable domain (remainder filled in from reference TRBV15 and TRBJ1-2): DAMVIQNPRYQVTQFGKPVTLSCSQTLNHNVMYWYQQKSSQAPKLLFHYYDKDFNNEADTPDNFQSRRPNTSFCFLDIRSPGLGDTAMYLCATSLLGEAHGYTFGSGTRLTVV.

The chain couples TRBV2 to TRBJ1-5; 8 positions agree with TRBD1. V was pared by 5 bases and J by 9 bases, with 15 bases of the junction left unmatched. In germline, CDR1 is SNHLY, CDR2 FYNNEI. This CDR3 contains 16 residues. The CDR3 nucleotides read TGTGCCAGCAGTCCCCTTGGGACAGGCCGAGGGGGGCCCCAGCATTTT. The encoded protein is CASSPLGTGRGGPQHF.

V is TRBV18 and J is TRBJ2-3, with TRBD1 matching 8 bases. In germline, CDR1 is KGHSH, CDR2 LQKENI. Losses at the gene ends were 8 bases for V and 3 bases for J; bases not matched to a gene: 7. CDR3 length: 14 amino acids. The CDR3 loop is CASAIQGDTDTQYF. The CDR3 DNA sequence: TGTGCCAGCGCGATACAGGGGGATACAGATACGCAGTATTTT. Using reference TRBV18 and TRBJ2-3 for the parts outside the CDR3, the full variable domain is NAGVMQNPRHLVRRRGQEARLRCSPMKGHSHVYWYRQLPEEGLKFMVYLQKENIIDESGMPKERFSAEFPKEGPSILRIQQVVRGDSAAYFCASAIQGDTDTQYFGPGTRLTVL.

The chain combines TRBV5-1 with TRBJ1-3; 7 nucleotides agree with TRBD1. The CDR3 is made up of 15 amino acids. Germline CDR1 is SGHRS and CDR2 is YFSETQ. V lost 4 bases, J lost 4 bases, and 8 bases stayed unmatched. The CDR3 DNA reads as TGCGCCAGCAGCCCCGGACAGGCCGGAGGAAACACCATATATTTT. Encoded protein: CASSPGQAGGNTIYF.

The chain combines TRBV5-1 with TRBJ1-2; D remains ambiguous. The V end lost 3 bases, the J end lost 4 bases, and 13 bases lay between the germline ends. This CDR3 contains 14 residues. From germline, CDR1 is SGHRS and CDR2 YFSETQ. CDR3 residues: CASSSNGQAYGYTF. CDR3 DNA: TGCGCCAGCAGCTCGAATGGTCAGGCCTATGGCTACACCTTC.

The chain uses TRBV28 and TRBJ2-4; no clear D. Trimming removed 5 bases from V and 8 bases from J, with 10 bases in between. Germline CDR1 MDHEN, CDR2 SYDVKM. CDR3 length equals 12 residues. CDR3 DNA sequence: TGTGCCAGCAGTAGAGGTCGGGACATTCAGTACTTC. Translation: CASSRGRDIQYF. The complete variable domain, with remaining parts taken from reference TRBV28 and TRBJ2-4, reads DVKVTQSSRYLVKRTGEKVFLECVQDMDHENMFWYRQDPGLGLRLIYFSYDVKMKEKGDIPEGYSVSREKKERFSLILESASTNQTSMYLCASSRGRDIQYFGAGTRLSVL.